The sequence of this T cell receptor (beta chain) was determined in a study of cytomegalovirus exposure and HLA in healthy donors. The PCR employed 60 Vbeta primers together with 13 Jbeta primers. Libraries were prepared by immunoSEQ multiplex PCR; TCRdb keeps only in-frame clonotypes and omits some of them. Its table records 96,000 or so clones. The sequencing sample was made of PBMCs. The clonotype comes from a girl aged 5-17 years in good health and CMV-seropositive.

DNA for the CDR3: TGCGCCAGCAGCTTGGGGGGCCCCCGGGCCGATGAGCAGTTCTTC. Translation: CASSLGGPRADEQFF. V is TRBV5-1 and J is TRBJ2-1, with D perhaps matching TRBD1 (5 bases). V was clipped by 0 bases and J by 8 bases, with 15 bases between them. The CDR3 is made up of 15 amino acids. Germline V lookup: CDR1 SGHRS, CDR2 YFSETQ.